This T cell receptor beta chain was recorded in a study of CD8+ T cells in alopecia areata. Study overall: Treated patients received oral tofacitinib, 5 to 10 mg twice daily. Once tofacitinib had been taken for 6 to 18 months, 6 months off drug followed. Study-level results: Among the top 100, expanded CD8+ clones, as well as scalp clonality, were significantly decreased by tofacitinib.

It was cDNA, reverse transcribed from extracted RNA, that served as the sequencing template. Measured with immunoSEQ multiplex PCR; TCRdb has only the in-frame clones, and not every one. Here the sample spans some 160,000 clones, approximately 65% being singletons. Looked up from germline, CDR1 is LGHNA and CDR2 is YSLEER. The V gene end was trimmed by 0 bases and the J gene end by 8 bases; junction bases not matched to a gene: 1. This CDR3 comprises 13 residues. Treatment noted: oral pan-JAK inhibitor, 5-10 mg twice daily. Turning to this clone: Its antigen is as yet unknown.

Sample: CD4+ T cells sorted from blood, taken at week 4, from a patient treated with tofacitinib. The gene calls are TRBV4-3 and TRBJ1-5; 7 bases agree with TRBD1. This sequence originates from a human donor with alopecia areata. The CDR3 coding sequence is TGCGCCAGCAGCCAAGACAGGGGGAAGCCCCAGCATTTT. It specifies CASSQDRGKPQHF.